These 32 T cell receptor beta chains were sequenced from one sample in a study of blood T cells in healthy people across ages. PCR was performed a second time for about 7 to 12 cycles using a sample-barcoded 5' primer and a J-beta primer mix. TCRdb analysed the 5' RACE reads with MiXCR anew, one entry per CDR3 protein. The profile shows 710,000 or so distinct CDR3 sequences, roughly 32% of them singletons. The sequencing input was blood. The receptors come from a woman of 80 years or more in good health.

This clonotype is a singleton in its sample. This chain joins TRBV5-1 and TRBJ2-1; D uncertain. CDR1 and CDR2 (germline): SGHRS, YFSETQ. Trimming pared 4 bases from V and 0 bases from J, leaving 8 bases between. The CDR3 is 14 residues long. CDR3 amino acids: CASSGDSSYNEQFF. CDR3 bases: TGCGCCAGCAGCGGAGATAGCTCCTACAATGAGCAGTTCTTC. The full variable domain, completed using reference TRBV5-1 and TRBJ2-1, is KAGVTQTPRYLIKTRGQQVTLSCSPISGHRSVSWYQQTPGQGLQFLFEYFSETQRNKGNFPGRFSGRQFSNSRSEMNVSTLELGDSALYLCASSGDSSYNEQFFGPGTRLTVL.

The rearrangement joins TRBV7-9 to TRBJ2-5, with D possibly being TRBD1 (6 bases). Germline CDR1 SEHNR, CDR2 FQNEAQ (reference sequence). V lost 5 bases, J lost 2 bases, and 18 bases lay in between. The CDR3 spans 16 residues. This CDR3 is CASSPPLSGEQETQYF. For the CDR3, the DNA is TGTGCCAGCAGCCCTCCCCTGTCAGGGGAACAAGAGACCCAGTACTTC.

The sample holds many counts of this clonotype. V gene TRBV7-2 combines with J gene TRBJ2-1; 8 bases fit TRBD2. The germline V gene encodes CDR1 SGHTA and CDR2 FQGNSA. V shed 1 base and J 12 bases; nucleotides not matched to a gene: 8. This CDR3 comprises 14 residues. The CDR3 DNA is TGTGCCAGCAGCTTAGAGGAGCAGGCGGGGGGGCAGTTCTTC. Amino acid sequence: CASSLEEQAGGQFF. Looking up the rest from reference TRBV7-2 and TRBJ2-1 gives the full variable domain: GAGVSQSPSNKVTEKGKDVELRCDPISGHTALYWYRQSLGQGLEFLIYFQGNSAPDKSGLPSDRFSAERTGGSVSTLTIQRTQQEDSAVYLCASSLEEQAGGQFFGPGTRLTVL.

This clonotype was counted a few times. One base away lies a much larger clone, so this may be a sequencing read error. This sequence joins TRBV10-3 and TRBJ1-3; maybe TRBD1 (5 bases). Germline-derived CDR1 and CDR2 are ENHRY and SYGVKD. The CDR3 contains 13 residues. The CDR3 protein is CAIRDTSGNTRYF. Here the CDR3 DNA reads TGTGCCATCAGGGACACCTCTGGAAACACCAGATATTTT.

This clonotype was seen ten or more times. This sequence joins TRBV2 and TRBJ2-7; TRBD2 aligns across 10 bases. With 9 bases clipped from V and 5 bases from J, the junction kept 13 bases outside the gene matches. The CDR3 extends over 15 amino acids. CDR1 and CDR2 (germline): SNHLY, FYNNEI. The CDR3 sequence: CARGVSGGAVNEQYF. In DNA form, the CDR3 reads TGTGCCAGAGGGGTGAGCGGGGGGGCAGTGAACGAGCAGTACTTC. Full variable domain (outside the CDR3, taken from reference TRBV2 and TRBJ2-7): EPEVTQTPSHQVTQMGQEVILRCVPISNHLYFYWYRQILGQKVEFLVSFYNNEISEKSEIFDDQFSVERPDGSNFTLKIRSTKLEDSAMYFCARGVSGGAVNEQYFGPGTRLTVT.

The chain uses TRBV13 and TRBJ2-5; TRBD2 matches 7 bases. J was trimmed by 2 bases and V by 5 bases; bases with no gene match: 5. The CDR3 is 14 amino acids. The germline gives CDR1 PRHDT, CDR2 FYEKMQ (reference sequence). CDR3 bases: TGTGCCAGCAGCAGTCTAGCGGATCAAGAGACCCAGTACTTC. Translating it yields CASSSLADQETQYF.

This clonotype was seen many times. The rearrangement links TRBV18 to TRBJ2-3; D is undetermined. This CDR3 has 16 amino acids. From germline, CDR1 is KGHSH and CDR2 LQKENI. Trimming shortened V by 1 base and J by 1 base, and 12 bases separated the two germline ends. The CDR3 nucleotides read TGTGCCAGCTCACCACAAATGGTTCAGGGCACAGATACGCAGTATTTT. This encodes CASSPQMVQGTDTQYF.

In its sample, this clonotype was seen a few times. Its ends do not fully match the called genes, so a read error is possible. The chain is built from TRBV5-4 and TRBJ1-2; 8 bases line up with TRBD1. The CDR3 is 15 residues long. Germline lookup yields CDR1 SGHNT and CDR2 YYREEE (reference sequence). DNA of the CDR3: TGTGCCGGCAGCTTGGGCCGGACAGGGAACTATGGCTACACCTTC. Its translation: CAGSLGRTGNYGYTF.

This clonotype came up many times. V and J are TRBV5-1 and TRBJ2-1, with 12 bases that match TRBD2. This CDR3 spans 17 amino acids. CDR1 and CDR2 from the germline V gene are SGHRS and YFSETQ. J lost 4 bases, V lost 3 bases, and 8 bases had no gene match. CDR3 sequence: CASSYGLAGRKYNEQFF. CDR3 DNA: TGCGCCAGCAGCTATGGACTAGCGGGGAGGAAGTACAATGAGCAGTTCTTC.

This clonotype was seen repeatedly, ten times or more. The V and J genes are TRBV2 and TRBJ2-4; 10 bases are shared with TRBD2. The germline V gene encodes CDR1 SNHLY and CDR2 FYNNEI. The CDR3 runs to 16 residues. Unmatched junction bases numbered 7, after V lost 1 base and J lost 7 bases. The CDR3 DNA follows: TGTGCCAGCAGTGAAGGGAGCGGGGGGGCCAGGAACATTCAGTACTTC. Its protein product is CASSEGSGGARNIQYF.

A few counts support this clonotype. The J gene is TRBJ1-4, the V gene TRBV18, with 8 bases matching TRBD1. The CDR3 runs 19 residues. Germline-derived CDR1 and CDR2 are KGHSH and LQKENI. Losses at the gene ends were 6 bases for V and 0 bases for J; bases not matched to a gene: 15. CDR3: CASSQARRQGAATNEKLFF. The CDR3 DNA sequence: TGTGCCAGCTCTCAAGCGCGGCGGCAGGGGGCTGCAACTAATGAAAAACTGTTTTTT.

V gene TRBV7-2 combines with J gene TRBJ1-2; D remains ambiguous. V was clipped by 5 bases and J by 7 bases, with 17 bases between them. The CDR3 length is 14 residues. The germline gives CDR1 SGHTA, CDR2 FQGNSA. The CDR3, as DNA: TGTGCCAGCAGCCCCCCGGGTTTACTTCTTGGCTACACCTTC. It specifies CASSPPGLLLGYTF.

The table lists this clonotype with many counts. CDR3: CASSQDPLAGVETQYF. The CDR3 DNA sequence: TGTGCCAGCAGCCAAGATCCACTAGCGGGGGTAGAGACCCAGTACTTC. The chain combines TRBV3-1 with TRBJ2-5, with TRBD2 matching 11 bases. Germline-derived CDR1 and CDR2 are LGHDT and YNNKEL (reference sequence). This CDR3 has 16 residues. V was clipped by 0 bases and J by 4 bases; unmatched bases: 4.

This clonotype came up many times. This chain links TRBV9 with TRBJ2-7; 9 positions match TRBD1. Per germline, CDR1 SGDLS and CDR2 YYNGEE. Trimming at V came to 6 bases and at J to 3 bases, leaving 7 bases not matched to a gene. The length of the CDR3 is 14 residues. The CDR3 bases are TGTGCCAGCAACAAACAGGGGGCCGGCTACGAGCAGTACTTC. Its protein product is CASNKQGAGYEQYF.

This clonotype was picked up many times. The rearrangement uses TRBV15 and TRBJ1-4, with D perhaps TRBD1 (5 bases). This CDR3 is built from 15 residues. Germline CDR1 reads LNHNV; CDR2 reads YYDKDF (reference sequence). V was trimmed by 1 base and J by 3 bases, leaving 9 bases between them. The CDR3 loop is CATSRVSGPNEKLFF. In nucleotides, the CDR3 is TGTGCCACCAGCAGAGTATCGGGGCCTAATGAAAAACTGTTTTTT.

The J gene is TRBJ1-1, the V gene TRBV5-5, with D possibly being TRBD1 (5 bases). This CDR3 contains 17 residues. The germline gives CDR1 SGHKS, CDR2 YYEKEE (reference sequence). The germline V and J ends were trimmed by 4 bases and 5 bases, with 24 bases remaining between them. CDR3 residues: CASSVTLKEFRGTEAFF. DNA for the CDR3: TGTGCCAGCAGCGTAACATTGAAGGAATTTAGGGGTACTGAAGCTTTCTTT.

This clonotype was counted ten times or more. The chain combines TRBV4-3 with TRBJ2-1; a possible D gene is TRBD2 (5 bases). Germline CDR1 reads LGHNA; CDR2 reads YSLEER. Trimming took off 3 bases at V and 4 bases at J, with 19 bases between the two ends. The CDR3 loop spans 17 amino acids. DNA of the CDR3: TGCGCCAGCAGCCAGGCTCGGGGTCTCTGGGATTACAATGAGCAGTTCTTC. Its protein product is CASSQARGLWDYNEQFF.

This clonotype came up many times. The chain recombines TRBV11-3 with TRBJ2-3; no reliable D call. Germline V gene lookup returns CDR1 SGHNT and CDR2 YENEEA. The CDR3 covers 14 residues. V lost 0 bases to trimming and J lost 5 bases, with 9 bases between them. The CDR3 region has the DNA TGTGCCAGCAGCTTAGATAGGGTCGGAGATACGCAGTATTTT. Translated, it gives CASSLDRVGDTQYF.

This clonotype was picked up many times. The J gene is TRBJ2-7, the V gene TRBV7-6; 9 nucleotides line up with TRBD1. The CDR3 runs 14 residues. After removal of 5 bases from V and 4 bases from J, the junction contained 6 bases not matched to a gene. Germline values: CDR1 SGHVS, CDR2 FNYEAQ. This CDR3 is CASSPGQGMYEQYF. CDR3 nucleotide sequence: TGTGCCAGCAGCCCCGGACAGGGGATGTACGAGCAGTACTTC.

Notes on this clonotype: At one end, the junction sequence differs from germline, possibly due to a read error. The J gene is TRBJ2-7, the V gene TRBV7-2; 10 bases fit TRBD1. Germline V gene data show CDR1 as SGHTA and CDR2 as FQGNSA. The length of the CDR3 is 15 residues. CDR3 loop: CAGSARTGGSYEQYF. In DNA, the CDR3 is TGTGCCGGCAGCGCGAGGACAGGGGGTAGCTACGAGCAGTACTTC.

The rearrangement links TRBV28 to TRBJ2-7; 10 bases agree with TRBD2. V lost 3 bases to trimming and J lost 5 bases; unmatched junction nucleotides: 4. Germline CDR1 reads MDHEN; CDR2 reads SYDVKM. The CDR3 contains 14 residues. CDR3 amino acids: CASSLLAGVDEQYF. The CDR3 DNA is TGTGCCAGCAGTTTGCTAGCGGGAGTTGACGAGCAGTACTTC.

This chain uses TRBV5-6 with TRBJ1-2; a weak D match, TRBD1 (6 bases). Trimming stripped 4 bases from V and 6 bases from J, with 22 bases between. Germline CDR1 and CDR2: SGHDT and YYEEEE. The CDR3 totals 16 residues. The CDR3 spells CASSPPPDSLPNGYTF. CDR3 coding DNA: TGTGCCAGCAGCCCGCCACCGGACAGTCTGCCCAATGGCTACACCTTC.

The gene calls are TRBV6-2 or TRBV6-3 and TRBJ2-7; TRBD1 matches at 10 bases. Germline-derived CDR1 and CDR2 are MNHEY and SVGEGT. The CDR3 runs 16 residues. After removal of 0 bases from V and 2 bases from J, the junction contained 4 bases not matched to a gene. The CDR3: CASSYSPGQGPYEQYF. DNA for the CDR3: TGTGCCAGCAGTTACTCCCCGGGACAGGGGCCCTACGAGCAGTACTTC.

In its sample, this clonotype was seen a few times. V is TRBV5-1 and J is TRBJ1-5, with a tentative D call TRBD1 (6 bases). CDR1 and CDR2 from the germline V gene are SGHRS and YFSETQ. The CDR3 loop spans 16 amino acids. Trimming removed 5 bases from V and 2 bases from J, with 17 bases in between. CDR3 sequence (DNA): TGCGCCAGCAGAGTGGGGCAGGGGACGTGCAATCAGCCCCAGCATTTT. It is translated as CASRVGQGTCNQPQHF. Full variable domain (remainder filled in from reference TRBV5-1 and TRBJ1-5): KAGVTQTPRYLIKTRGQQVTLSCSPISGHRSVSWYQQTPGQGLQFLFEYFSETQRNKGNFPGRFSGRQFSNSRSEMNVSTLELGDSALYLCASRVGQGTCNQPQHFGDGTRLSIL.

Concerning this clonotype itself: This may come from a read error, since a much larger clone is one base off. The V call is TRBV7-3, the J call TRBJ2-5, with D perhaps given as TRBD1 or TRBD2 (5 bases each). The J call may not be correct, given that the DNA end is closer to TRBJ2-1. The length of the CDR3 is 13 residues. Germline V gene sequence: CDR1 SGHTA, CDR2 FQGTGA. The chain's CDR3 is CASSNGLGETQFF. CDR3 DNA: TGTGCCAGCAGCAACGGGTTAGGGGAGACCCAGTTCTTC.

Ten or more counts support this clonotype. A single base separates this from a much larger clone, so it may be a read error. V and J are TRBV20-1 and TRBJ2-1; 8 bases map to TRBD1. The CDR3 contains 15 residues. CDR1 is DFQATT, CDR2 SNEGSKA, per germline (reference sequence). The V gene end was trimmed by 3 bases and the J gene end by 8 bases; junction bases not matched to a gene: 12. The CDR3 DNA is TGCAGTGCTAGCCGGACAGGGATGCAATGCGATGAGCAGTTCTTC. It is translated as CSASRTGMQCDEQFF.

This clonotype has a single count. The chain uses TRBV25-1 and TRBJ2-7; TRBD2 matches at 14 bases. Matching the DNA end better, TRBJ2-5 makes the J call doubtful. The CDR3 is 18 residues long. CDR1 and CDR2 (germline): MGHDK, SYGVNS. CDR3: CASSPPGLAGAGGETQYF. In nucleotides, the CDR3 is TGTGCCAGCAGTCCTCCGGGACTAGCGGGGGCGGGAGGAGAGACCCAGTACTTC.

This clonotype occurred many times. This chain uses TRBV6-6 with TRBJ2-1; D might be TRBD1 or TRBD2, each matching 6 bases. CDR1 MNHNY and CDR2 SVGAGI come from the germline V gene (reference sequence). V lost 0 bases and J 12 bases, leaving 18 bases between the germline ends. This CDR3 contains 15 residues. As DNA, the CDR3 is TGTGCCAGCAGTTACTCGTCCGGGGGCGCCCAGGGGCAGTTCTTC. As protein: CASSYSSGGAQGQFF.

Only a few counts were recorded for this clonotype. The genes are TRBV25-1 and TRBJ1-2; 8 bases line up with TRBD1. After removal of 4 bases from V and 9 bases from J, the junction contained 10 bases not matched to a gene. The germline CDR1 and CDR2 sequences are MGHDK and SYGVNS. The CDR3 runs 14 residues. The CDR3 protein is CASSAQGGYSSYTF. In DNA form, the CDR3 reads TGTGCCAGCAGTGCACAGGGGGGATACAGTAGCTACACCTTC.

The genes are TRBV7-2 and TRBJ2-5; D remains unclear. Germline CDR1 SGHTA, CDR2 FQGNSA. Trimming took off 7 bases at V and 4 bases at J, with 10 bases between the two ends. This CDR3 contains 12 residues. In DNA, the CDR3 is TGTGCCAGCACAACTAAACGAGAGACCCAGTACTTC. This translates into CASTTKRETQYF.

This clonotype was counted many times. The chain joins TRBV29-1 to TRBJ1-1, with TRBD1 identical over 9 bases. CDR3 size: 14 residues. V dropped 3 bases and J dropped 0; count of bases not matched to a gene: 2. The germline V gene has CDR1 SQVTM and CDR2 ANQGSEA. CDR3 amino acids: CSVDTGGMNTEAFF. The CDR3 region has the DNA TGCAGCGTTGATACAGGGGGCATGAACACTGAAGCTTTCTTT. The variable domain in full, with the rest retrieved from reference TRBV29-1 and TRBJ1-1, is SAVISQKPSRDICQRGTSLTIQCQVDSQVTMMFWYRQQPGQSLTLIATANQGSEATYESGFVIDKFPISRPNLTFSTLTVSNMSPEDSSIYLCSVDTGGMNTEAFFGQGTRLTVV.

This clonotype was observed a handful of times. This may be a read error, as it is one base from a much larger clone. The chain carries TRBV29-1 and TRBJ2-5; 11 bases are a match to TRBD1. The V and J ends lost 6 bases and 11 bases, in that order; junction bases with no gene match: 14. CDR1 and CDR2 (germline): SQVTM, ANQGSEA. This CDR3 is 14 amino acids long. CDR3 loop: CSVGGQGAFNEQYF. Written as DNA, the CDR3 is TGCAGCGTGGGAGGACAGGGGGCGTTCAATGAGCAGTACTTC.